This T cell receptor (beta chain) is drawn from a study of blood T cell repertoires in COVID-19. Background on the study: Specimens from acute and convalescent COVID-19 originated in the United States, Italy and Spain.

The data were produced by immunoSEQ multiplex PCR, yet TCRdb's version contains in-frame clones alone and is incomplete. This table holds a few hundred thousand clones, 75% to 90% found once. This clone was detected a few times. CDR1 LNHDA and CDR2 SQIVND come from the germline V gene (reference sequence). Trimming left V 6 bases short and J 8 bases short, with 14 bases between. This CDR3 is 13 amino acids long. The TCR comes from a man aged 18 to 29 who had recovered from COVID-19. V usage is TRBV19 and J usage is TRBJ1-5; D perhaps matches TRBD1 (5 bases). Sequenced sample: PBMCs or T cells enriched from blood (not recorded which). CDR3 coding DNA: TGTGCCAGTAGGGCGGTCCCGGGGGAGCCCCAGCATTTT. Protein sequence: CASRAVPGEPQHF.